This record looks at one TCR beta chain sequence and its context. The CDR3 extends over 14 amino acids. V was shortened by 6 bases and J by 4 bases, with 13 bases between the two germline ends. Germline V gene lookup returns CDR1 MNHEY and CDR2 SVGEGT. Methods used by the authors: The authors estimated nucleated cell counts from reference gene primer amplification. Here immunoSEQ multiplex PCR was the method, and the copy in TCRdb shows in-frame clones only, minus some. The DNA gave D and trimming, while V, J and clone size come from that table. Counted here are about 280,000 clones, about 90% occurring once; the ten biggest clones make up roughly 1.5%. The sample belongs to a study of blood T cell repertoires in COVID-19. Study-level background: The United States, Italy and Spain were the sources of the acute and convalescent COVID-19 samples. Sample material is recorded as cDNA or gDNA derived from T cells, B-cell-depleted T cells, or PBMCs.

Participant-given clinical history determined each cohort assignment. The sequencing sample was made of PBMCs or T cells enriched from blood (not recorded which). This receptor was identified in a young woman with acute COVID-19. The gene calls are TRBV6-2 or TRBV6-3 and TRBJ1-5; a possible D gene is TRBD1 (5 bases). CDR3 DNA: TGTGCCAGCAGCTCAGGGTCAGGAAATCAGCCCCAGCATTTT. Residues: CASSSGSGNQPQHF.